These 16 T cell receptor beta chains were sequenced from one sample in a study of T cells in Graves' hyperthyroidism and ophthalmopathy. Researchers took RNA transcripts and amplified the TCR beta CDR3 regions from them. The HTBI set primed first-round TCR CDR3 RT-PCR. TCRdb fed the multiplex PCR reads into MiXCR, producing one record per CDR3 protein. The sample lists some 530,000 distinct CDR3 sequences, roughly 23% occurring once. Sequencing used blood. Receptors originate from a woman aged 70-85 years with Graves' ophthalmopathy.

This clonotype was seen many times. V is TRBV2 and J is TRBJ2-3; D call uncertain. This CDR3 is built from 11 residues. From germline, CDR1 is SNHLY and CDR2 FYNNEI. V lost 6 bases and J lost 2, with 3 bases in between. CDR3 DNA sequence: TGTGCCAGCAGATCCACAGATACGCAGTATTTT. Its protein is CASRSTDTQYF.

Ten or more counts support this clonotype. CDR3 in amino acids: CASSNYRDGNQPQHF. CDR3 DNA sequence: TGTGCCAGCAGTAACTACAGGGACGGCAATCAGCCCCAGCATTTT. The chain has TRBV6-2 or TRBV6-3 and TRBJ1-5; D is possibly TRBD1 (6 bases). From germline, CDR1 is MNHEY and CDR2 SVGEGT. The CDR3 spans 15 residues. The V and J ends lost 5 bases and 2 bases respectively, with 13 bases between them.

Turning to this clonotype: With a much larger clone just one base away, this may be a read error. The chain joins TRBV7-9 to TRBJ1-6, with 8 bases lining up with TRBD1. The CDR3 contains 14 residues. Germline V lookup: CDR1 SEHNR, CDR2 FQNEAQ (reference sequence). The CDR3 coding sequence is TGTGCCGGCAGCTTCGGGGACAGGAATTCACCCCTCCACTTT. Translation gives CAGSFGDRNSPLHF.

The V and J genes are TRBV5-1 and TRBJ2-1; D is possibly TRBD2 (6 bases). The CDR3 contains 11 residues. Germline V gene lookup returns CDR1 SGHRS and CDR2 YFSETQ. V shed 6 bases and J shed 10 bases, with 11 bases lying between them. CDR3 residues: CASTREWEQFF. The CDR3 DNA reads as TGCGCCAGCACGCGGGAATGGGAGCAGTTCTTC.

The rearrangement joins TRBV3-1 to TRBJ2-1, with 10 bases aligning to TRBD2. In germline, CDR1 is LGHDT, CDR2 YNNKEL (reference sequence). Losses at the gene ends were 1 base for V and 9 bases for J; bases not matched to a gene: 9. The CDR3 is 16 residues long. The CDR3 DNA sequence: TGTGCCAGCAGCCAAGGGGGAGCGGGAGGGAGGCTTGAGCAGTTCTTC. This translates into CASSQGGAGGRLEQFF.

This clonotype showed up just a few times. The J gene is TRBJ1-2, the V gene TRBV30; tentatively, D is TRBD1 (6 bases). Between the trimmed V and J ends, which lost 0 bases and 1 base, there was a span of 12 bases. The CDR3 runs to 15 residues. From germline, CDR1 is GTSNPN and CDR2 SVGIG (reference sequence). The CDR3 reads CAWSVRLGGNYGYTF. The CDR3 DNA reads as TGTGCCTGGAGTGTACGTTTAGGGGGTAACTATGGCTACACCTTC.

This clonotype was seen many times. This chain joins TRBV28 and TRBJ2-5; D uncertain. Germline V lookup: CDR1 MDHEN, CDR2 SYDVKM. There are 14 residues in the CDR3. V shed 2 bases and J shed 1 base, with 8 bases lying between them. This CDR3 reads CASSLRRFQETQYF. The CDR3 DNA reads TGTGCCAGCAGTTTAAGACGGTTCCAAGAGACCCAGTACTTC.

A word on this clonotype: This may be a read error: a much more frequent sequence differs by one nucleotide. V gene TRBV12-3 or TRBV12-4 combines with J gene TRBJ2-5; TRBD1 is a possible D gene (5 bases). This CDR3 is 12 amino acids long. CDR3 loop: CASSLREETQSF. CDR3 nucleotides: TGTGCCAGCAGCCTCAGGGAAGAGACCCAGTCCTTC.

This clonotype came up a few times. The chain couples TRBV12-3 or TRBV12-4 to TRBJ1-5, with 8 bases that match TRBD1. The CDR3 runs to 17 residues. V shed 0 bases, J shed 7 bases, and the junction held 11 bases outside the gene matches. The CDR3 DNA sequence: TGTGCCAGCAGTTTAGCGCTTCAAAGGACAGGGAGCCAGCCCCAGCATTTT. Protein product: CASSLALQRTGSQPQHF.

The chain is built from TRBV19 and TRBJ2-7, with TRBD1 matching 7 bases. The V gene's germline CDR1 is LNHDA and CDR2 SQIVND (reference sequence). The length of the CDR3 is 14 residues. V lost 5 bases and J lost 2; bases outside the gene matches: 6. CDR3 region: CASSATGIAYEQYF. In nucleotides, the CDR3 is TGTGCCAGTAGTGCGACAGGGATTGCCTACGAGCAGTACTTC.

The CDR3: CASRGTVLSEQYF. For the CDR3, the DNA is TGTGCCAGTAGAGGGACGGTTCTTTCCGAGCAGTACTTC. This sequence joins TRBV19 and TRBJ2-7; D assignment may be TRBD1 or TRBD2 (5 bases each). The V end was cut by 6 bases, the J end by 6 bases, with 15 bases between. This CDR3 region has 13 residues. CDR1 is LNHDA and CDR2 is SQIVND in the germline V gene (reference sequence).

The CDR3 nucleotides are TGTGCCAGCGAAGGGGGGGCAGGAGATACGCAGTATTTT. Protein: CASEGGAGDTQYF. The V call is TRBV6-1, the J call TRBJ2-3; TRBD2 is a possible D gene (7 bases). There are 13 residues in the CDR3. Germline loops: CDR1 MNHNS, CDR2 SASEGT. The V end was cut by 8 bases, the J end by 5 bases, with 14 bases between.

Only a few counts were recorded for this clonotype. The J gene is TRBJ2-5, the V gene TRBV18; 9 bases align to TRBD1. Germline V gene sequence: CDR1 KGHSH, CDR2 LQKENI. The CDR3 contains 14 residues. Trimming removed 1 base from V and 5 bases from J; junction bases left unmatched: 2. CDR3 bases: TGTGCCAGCTCACCACGGGGACAGGGTGAGACCCAGTACTTC. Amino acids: CASSPRGQGETQYF.

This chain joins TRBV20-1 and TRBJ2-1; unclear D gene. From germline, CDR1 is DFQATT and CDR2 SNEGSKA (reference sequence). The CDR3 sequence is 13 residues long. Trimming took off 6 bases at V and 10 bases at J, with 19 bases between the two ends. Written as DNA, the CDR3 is TGCAGTGCCACCCCCCCTGGGCTTTGGGAGCAGTTCTTC. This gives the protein CSATPPGLWEQFF.

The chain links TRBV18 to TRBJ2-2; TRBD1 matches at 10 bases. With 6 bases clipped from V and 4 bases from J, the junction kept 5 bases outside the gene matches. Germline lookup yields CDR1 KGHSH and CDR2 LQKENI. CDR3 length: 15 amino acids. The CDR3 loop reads CASSSGTGATGELFF. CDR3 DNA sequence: TGTGCCAGCTCCTCCGGGACAGGGGCCACCGGGGAGCTGTTTTTT.

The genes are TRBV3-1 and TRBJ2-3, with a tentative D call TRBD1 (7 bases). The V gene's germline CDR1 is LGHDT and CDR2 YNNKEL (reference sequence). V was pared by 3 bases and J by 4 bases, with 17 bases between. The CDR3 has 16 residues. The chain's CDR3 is CASSHHRGGGSDTQYF. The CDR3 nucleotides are TGTGCCAGCAGCCATCACAGGGGAGGAGGATCAGATACGCAGTATTTT.